Below, 27 T cell receptor beta chains from the same sample are listed, as sequenced in a study of blood T cell repertoires in COVID-19. Clones were read by immunoSEQ multiplex PCR, and TCRdb kept only the in-frame ones, dropping some. The sample contains 200,000 to 300,000 clones, 83% of which appear only once. Source material: peripheral blood. These receptors came from a human donor in a cohort sampled during active COVID-19.

This clone has more than one count but fewer than ten. The CDR3 DNA reads TGTGCCACCAGCTCCGGGACAGGGAACTCTGGGGCCAACGTCCTGACTTTC. Encoded protein: CATSSGTGNSGANVLTF. The chain carries TRBV24-1 and TRBJ2-6, with TRBD1 matching 9 bases. There are 17 residues in the CDR3. J lost 0 bases, V lost 7 bases, and 6 bases had no gene match. Germline CDR1 reads KGHDR; CDR2 reads SFDVKD.

The rearrangement uses TRBV19 and TRBJ1-1, with 8 bases identical to TRBD1. CDR1 is LNHDA and CDR2 is SQIVND in the germline V gene (reference sequence). The CDR3 is made up of 17 amino acids. The J segment lost 3 bases and the V segment lost 5 bases, leaving 14 bases of the junction unmatched. CDR3 DNA: TGTGCCAGTAGTCGGACAGGGAGAGGATTAGGAGACACTGAAGCTTTCTTT. Protein: CASSRTGRGLGDTEAFF.

This chain joins TRBV5-1 and TRBJ2-7; D not certain. CDR3 size: 15 residues. From germline, CDR1 is SGHRS and CDR2 YFSETQ. The V end lost 0 bases, the J end lost 4 bases, and 14 bases lay between the germline ends. CDR3 amino acids: CASSLESSSGYEQYF. CDR3 nucleotides: TGCGCCAGCAGCTTGGAATCCAGCTCAGGATACGAGCAGTACTTC.

The chain employs TRBV4-2 and TRBJ2-1; 8 bases align to TRBD1. CDR3 length: 17 residues. Trimming took 1 base from V and 3 from J; bases not matched to a gene: 8. The germline gives CDR1 LGHNA, CDR2 YNFKEQ. CDR3 protein: CASSQVRTGILYNEQFF. The CDR3 coding sequence is TGTGCCAGCAGCCAAGTTAGGACAGGGATTCTCTACAATGAGCAGTTCTTC.

This rearrangement joins TRBV9 to TRBJ1-3; 7 bases agree with TRBD1. CDR1 is SGDLS, CDR2 YYNGEE, per germline. V shed 0 bases and J 4 bases; nucleotides not matched to a gene: 7. The CDR3 length is 16 residues. The CDR3 DNA sequence: TGTGCCAGCAGCGTAGTAGACAGGGAGGTCGGAAACACCATATATTTT. It specifies CASSVVDREVGNTIYF.

V usage is TRBV6-6 and J usage is TRBJ1-1; tentatively, D is TRBD1 (6 bases). Trimming took 0 bases from V and 4 from J, leaving 12 bases between them. Per germline, CDR1 MNHNY and CDR2 SVGAGI (reference sequence). This CDR3 is built from 15 residues. CDR3 region: CASSYSGGLSTEAFF. The CDR3 nucleotides read TGTGCCAGCAGTTACTCGGGGGGGCTGAGCACTGAAGCTTTCTTT.

This chain connects TRBV6-5 to TRBJ2-3; 14 nucleotides agree with TRBD2. Trimming cost V 2 bases and J 5 bases; bases outside gene matches: 0. Germline CDR1 and CDR2: MNHEY and SVGAGI. The CDR3 totals 15 residues. This CDR3 is CASSYGLAGGDTQYF. The CDR3 coding sequence is TGTGCCAGCAGTTACGGACTAGCGGGAGGAGATACGCAGTATTTT.

CDR3 sequence reads: CASSSYGTSGGELTDTQYF. The CDR3, as DNA: TGTGCCAGCAGCTCGTACGGGACTAGCGGGGGGGAACTCACAGATACGCAGTATTTT. The V call is TRBV5-6, the J call TRBJ2-3; 16 bases agree with TRBD2. The CDR3 runs to 19 residues. Trimming took 3 bases from V and 2 from J; bases not matched to a gene: 9. Germline V gene data show CDR1 as SGHDT and CDR2 as YYEEEE. The variable domain in full, completed from reference TRBV5-6 and TRBJ2-3, reads DAGVTQSPTHLIKTRGQQVTLRCSPKSGHDTVSWYQQALGQGPQFIFQYYEEEERQRGNFPDRFSGHQFPNYSSELNVNALLLGDSALYLCASSSYGTSGGELTDTQYFGPGTRLTVL.

The chain uses TRBV7-9 and TRBJ2-3; D is undetermined. Germline lookup yields CDR1 SEHNR and CDR2 FQNEAQ (reference sequence). CDR3 length: 14 amino acids. Trimming stripped 1 base from V and 6 bases from J, with 11 bases between. DNA for the CDR3: TGTGCCAGCAGCTTAGAATCCTCGAGGGATACGCAGTATTTT. It translates to CASSLESSRDTQYF.

The chain uses TRBV11-2 and TRBJ1-6; D is unclear. This CDR3 is built from 14 residues. Trimming removed 0 bases from V and 7 bases from J, with 7 bases in between. CDR1 SGHAT and CDR2 FQNNGV come from the germline V gene. CDR3 residues: CASSLDLPNSPLHF. Here the CDR3 DNA reads TGTGCCAGCAGCTTAGATCTCCCGAATTCACCCCTCCACTTT.

This chain uses TRBV25-1 with TRBJ1-2; TRBD1 might be the D (5 bases). This CDR3 has 14 residues. Germline values: CDR1 MGHDK, CDR2 SYGVNS. The V and J ends lost 4 bases and 4 bases respectively, with 13 bases between them. CDR3 region: CASSGFGTGYGYTF. The CDR3 DNA follows: TGTGCCAGCAGTGGCTTCGGGACTGGCTATGGCTACACCTTC.

This clone has only one observation. This sequence joins TRBV2 and TRBJ1-1; D not certain. With 8 bases removed from V and 3 bases from J, the gap between germline ends came to 16 bases. The length of the CDR3 is 14 residues. Germline V CDR1 and CDR2: SNHLY, FYNNEI. CDR3 DNA: TGTGCCAGCGCGGCGGTGCCCAGAGACACTGAAGCTTTCTTT. It encodes CASAAVPRDTEAFF.

J is TRBJ2-2 and V is TRBV18; D may be TRBD1 (7 bases). Trimming shortened V by 6 bases and J by 0 bases, and 11 bases separated the two germline ends. The CDR3 totals 15 residues. The germline gives CDR1 KGHSH, CDR2 LQKENI. CDR3 bases: TGTGCCAGCTCCGGGGGACAGTCGAACACCGGGGAGCTGTTTTTT. It is translated as CASSGGQSNTGELFF. The full variable domain, in which reference TRBV18 and TRBJ2-2 provide the parts outside the CDR3, is NAGVMQNPRHLVRRRGQEARLRCSPMKGHSHVYWYRQLPEEGLKFMVYLQKENIIDESGMPKERFSAEFPKEGPSILRIQQVVRGDSAAYFCASSGGQSNTGELFFGEGSRLTVL.

Note on this clone: A read error may produce the germline difference seen at one junction end. CDR3 DNA sequence: TGTGCTAGCAGCCCCGGGGGATTACCAGAGACCCAGTACTTC. Amino acids: CASSPGGLPETQYF. V and J are TRBV7-7 and TRBJ2-5, with D possibly TRBD2 on 6 matching bases. Looked up from germline, CDR1 is SSHAT and CDR2 is FNYEAQ (reference sequence). This CDR3 has 14 residues.

The chain recombines TRBV21-1 with TRBJ2-3; the table's D gene call, TRBD2, was not cross checked with the DNA. TRBV21-1 is listed as a pseudogene. This CDR3 is built from 16 residues. The CDR3 region is CASSNVIKRVTDTQYF. The CDR3 DNA sequence: TGTGCCAGCAGCAACGTTATTAAGAGGGTCACAGATACGCAGTATTTT.

The chain is built from TRBV5-1 and TRBJ2-6; TRBD1 matches at 9 bases. This CDR3 spans 17 amino acids. V trimming: 3 bases; J trimming: 0 bases; junction bases outside the gene matches: 4. Germline V CDR1 and CDR2: SGHRS, YFSETQ. As DNA, the CDR3 is TGCGCCAGCAGCTCGGGACAGGGCTTCTCTGGGGCCAACGTCCTGACTTTC. It codes for CASSSGQGFSGANVLTF. The full variable domain, its missing parts supplied by reference TRBV5-1 and TRBJ2-6, is KAGVTQTPRYLIKTRGQQVTLSCSPISGHRSVSWYQQTPGQGLQFLFEYFSETQRNKGNFPGRFSGRQFSNSRSEMNVSTLELGDSALYLCASSSGQGFSGANVLTFGAGSRLTVL.

This clone was observed a single time. The chain recombines TRBV9 with TRBJ2-2; D remains unclear. Trimming pared 1 base from V and 5 bases from J, leaving 9 bases between. The CDR3 extends over 14 amino acids. Germline CDR1 and CDR2: SGDLS and YYNGEE. The CDR3 is CASSVKTQTGELFF. The DNA for the CDR3 is TGTGCCAGCAGCGTAAAGACTCAAACCGGGGAGCTGTTTTTT. The entire variable domain, with the rest obtained from reference TRBV9 and TRBJ2-2, is as follows: DSGVTQTPKHLITATGQRVTLRCSPRSGDLSVYWYQQSLDQGLQFLIQYYNGEERAKGNILERFSAQQFPDLHSELNLSSLELGDSALYFCASSVKTQTGELFFGEGSRLTVL.

The V call is TRBV5-1, the J call TRBJ1-3, with unresolved D. The germline V gene has CDR1 SGHRS and CDR2 YFSETQ. The CDR3 is 13 amino acids. The V gene lost 4 bases and the J gene lost 0 bases, with 5 bases spanning the gap. The CDR3: CASSTYSGNTIYF. The CDR3 DNA sequence: TGCGCCAGCAGCACCTACTCTGGAAACACCATATATTTT.

This chain uses TRBV10-1 with TRBJ2-1; 13 bases fit TRBD2. The J segment lost 8 bases and the V segment lost 4 bases, leaving 2 bases of the junction unmatched. The length of the CDR3 is 14 residues. The germline V gene encodes CDR1 WNHNN and CDR2 SYGVQD (reference sequence). The CDR3 DNA follows: TGCGCCAGCAGTGGGACTAGCGGGAGAGATGAGCAGTTCTTC. Protein product: CASSGTSGRDEQFF.

This sequence joins TRBV18 and TRBJ1-4; unclear D gene. There are 14 residues in the CDR3. V lost 2 bases to trimming and J lost 4 bases, with 8 bases between them. Per the germline V gene, CDR1 is KGHSH and CDR2 is LQKENI. CDR3 sequence reads: CASSPRRSNEKLFF. In nucleotides, the CDR3 is TGTGCCAGCTCACCAAGGCGGAGTAATGAAAAACTGTTTTTT.

This clone was seen a single time. This rearrangement joins TRBV6-5 to TRBJ2-7, with D possibly TRBD2 on 5 matching bases. The V and J ends lost 8 bases and 5 bases respectively, with 10 bases between them. This CDR3 is built from 11 residues. CDR1 MNHEY and CDR2 SVGAGI come from the germline V gene. This CDR3 is CASEGAHEQYF. CDR3 bases: TGTGCCAGCGAGGGCGCCCACGAGCAGTACTTC.

CDR3 in DNA: TGTGCCAGCAGCCTAGGGACATTTAGCAATCAGCCCCAGCATTTT. The encoded protein is CASSLGTFSNQPQHF. This sequence joins TRBV2 and TRBJ1-5, with a weak D call TRBD1 (6 bases). Trimming took 6 bases from V and 0 from J, leaving 12 bases between them. The germline CDR1 and CDR2 sequences are SNHLY and FYNNEI. The CDR3 contains 15 residues.

J is TRBJ2-1 and V is TRBV24-1, with D hard to call. Germline CDR1 KGHDR, CDR2 SFDVKD. The ends were cut back, 4 bases at V and 9 bases at J, with 6 bases in the middle. CDR3 size: 11 residues. In DNA, the CDR3 is TGTGCCACCAGTGACCGAGGTGAGCAGTTCTTC. Amino acid sequence: CATSDRGEQFF.

The chain joins TRBV19 to TRBJ2-1, with 9 bases matching TRBD1. The CDR3 is made up of 15 amino acids. Per the germline V gene, CDR1 is LNHDA and CDR2 is SQIVND (reference sequence). V lost 5 bases, J lost 7 bases, and 9 bases stayed unmatched. CDR3 protein: CASSFRQGESNEQFF. CDR3 bases: TGTGCCAGTAGTTTCAGACAGGGGGAGTCGAATGAGCAGTTCTTC.

This rearrangement joins TRBV10-2 to TRBJ2-7; 10 bases fit TRBD1. The CDR3 is 16 amino acids. Germline V CDR1 and CDR2: WSHSY, SAAADI. Trimming at V came to 4 bases and at J to 1 base, leaving 7 bases not matched to a gene. Here the CDR3 DNA reads TGCGCCAGCAGTGTATTGCCGGGACAGGGGTCCTACGAGCAGTACTTC. Translation gives CASSVLPGQGSYEQYF.

V usage is TRBV5-6 and J usage is TRBJ1-2; no firm D call. Trimming pared 0 bases from V and 7 bases from J, leaving 7 bases between. CDR1 is SGHDT, CDR2 YYEEEE, per germline. The CDR3 has 12 amino acids. CDR3 nucleotide sequence: TGTGCCAGCAGCTTGGTCGGAGGTGGCTACACCTTC. Protein sequence: CASSLVGGGYTF.

The rearrangement uses TRBV28 and TRBJ2-2; D is possibly TRBD2 (6 bases). The CDR3 has 14 amino acids. The V and J ends lost 5 bases and 4 bases respectively, with 11 bases between them. From germline, CDR1 is MDHEN and CDR2 SYDVKM. As DNA, the CDR3 is TGTGCCAGCAGTAGGAGGGGAGGCACCGGGGAGCTGTTTTTT. Translation gives CASSRRGGTGELFF.